These 19 T cell receptor beta chains were all obtained from the same sample, sequenced in a study of shared clonotypes between healthy human individuals. Some clones are missing from TCRdb's copy, which holds only in-frame ones; the method was immunoSEQ multiplex PCR. The sample yields approximately 1,500,000 clones, roughly 95% seen once. The sample comprised naive CD4+ T cells sorted from blood. Specified subset: CD45RA+ positively selected. The receptors were sampled from a man aged 25 to 40 in good health.

The genes are TRBV18 and TRBJ2-7, with D possibly being TRBD1 (5 bases). This CDR3 comprises 13 residues. Trimming stripped 6 bases from V and 3 bases from J, with 12 bases between. The germline gives CDR1 KGHSH, CDR2 LQKENI. The CDR3 DNA reads as TGTGCCAGCTCGCAGGGTTTCAACTACGAGCAGTACTTC. It codes for CASSQGFNYEQYF.

A word on this clone: Other nucleotide sequences in the sample specify the same CDR3. The chain has TRBV7-9 and TRBJ1-1; D not resolved. Deletions cut 2 bases from V and 1 base from J, with 8 bases between. The germline gives CDR1 SEHNR, CDR2 FQNEAQ (reference sequence). The CDR3 runs 14 residues. DNA for the CDR3: TGTGCCAGCAGCTTACTTCCAGGGAACACTGAAGCTTTCTTT. This gives the protein CASSLLPGNTEAFF.

This chain joins TRBV7-2 and TRBJ2-4; D is perhaps TRBD1 (6 bases). The germline CDR1 and CDR2 sequences are SGHTA and FQGNSA. Trimming stripped 3 bases from V and 6 bases from J, with 18 bases between. The CDR3 has 16 amino acids. DNA of the CDR3: TGTGCCAGCAGCTTGGGGGCCAAAGACAGAGTAAACATTCAGTACTTC. Amino acids: CASSLGAKDRVNIQYF.

The chain carries TRBV6-5 and TRBJ2-3; TRBD1 or TRBD2 may be the D gene (5 bases each). The CDR3 runs 13 residues. Deletions cut 5 bases from V and 11 bases from J, with 17 bases between. CDR1 is MNHEY and CDR2 is SVGAGI in the germline V gene. CDR3 sequence: CASSAGRAKEQYF. Here the CDR3 DNA reads TGTGCCAGCAGTGCGGGCAGGGCTAAAGAGCAGTATTTT.

This chain links TRBV6-4 with TRBJ2-5, with a weak D call TRBD1 (5 bases). Per germline, CDR1 MRHNA and CDR2 SNTAGT. The V gene lost 0 bases and the J gene lost 4 bases, with 12 bases spanning the gap. The CDR3 covers 15 residues. The CDR3: CASSDSMGTGETQYF. Here the CDR3 DNA reads TGTGCCAGCAGTGACTCGATGGGTACAGGAGAGACCCAGTACTTC.

The chain is built from TRBV5-1 and TRBJ2-5, with D unclear. This CDR3 comprises 14 residues. Germline CDR1 reads SGHRS; CDR2 reads YFSETQ. Trimming stripped 4 bases from V and 2 bases from J, with 12 bases between. In nucleotides, the CDR3 is TGCGCCAGCAGCGCTAGTAGCTTACAAGAGACCCAGTACTTC. Translating gives CASSASSLQETQYF.

This clone was detected only once. The chain is built from TRBV2 and TRBJ1-5; 8 bases agree with TRBD1. Germline V gives CDR1 SNHLY, CDR2 FYNNEI. After removal of 5 bases from V and 4 bases from J, the junction contained 7 bases not matched to a gene. CDR3 length equals 15 residues. CDR3 sequence: CASSLQGVQNQPQHF. CDR3 nucleotide sequence: TGTGCCAGCAGTTTACAGGGGGTGCAGAATCAGCCCCAGCATTTT.

The rearrangement links TRBV6-1 to TRBJ2-5, with 9 positions matching TRBD2. Near its end, the DNA agrees better with TRBJ2-7, so the J call may be wrong. CDR1 MNHNS and CDR2 SASEGT come from the germline V gene. This CDR3 comprises 13 residues. CDR3 DNA: TGTGCCAGCAGTCTAGCGGGGTACTACGAGCAGTACTTC. Residues: CASSLAGYYEQYF.

This chain joins TRBV29-1 and TRBJ2-3; no clear D. This CDR3 is built from 12 residues. Per germline, CDR1 SQVTM and CDR2 ANQGSEA. The CDR3 nucleotides read TGCAGTCTAAGCTCCAGCACAGATACGCAGTATTTT. The encoded protein is CSLSSSTDTQYF.

J is TRBJ2-1 and V is TRBV29-1, with D perhaps being TRBD1 or TRBD2 (7 bases each). The CDR3 is 20 amino acids. The V and J ends lost 0 bases and 7 bases respectively, with 31 bases between them. Germline V gives CDR1 SQVTM, CDR2 ANQGSEA. CDR3 region: CSVEDEGVDRARRGENEQFF. The CDR3 DNA reads as TGCAGCGTTGAAGATGAGGGGGTCGACAGGGCCCGCCGGGGGGAAAATGAGCAGTTCTTC.

The CDR3 is CSVEGHPAGGSYEQYF. In nucleotides, the CDR3 is TGCAGCGTTGAAGGACACCCTGCGGGAGGCTCCTACGAGCAGTACTTC. The chain couples TRBV29-1 to TRBJ2-7; the match to TRBD2 covers 8 bases. The CDR3 totals 16 residues. Germline CDR1 reads SQVTM; CDR2 reads ANQGSEA. The trim removed 1 base at V and 0 bases at J, leaving 8 bases unmatched.

The rearrangement joins TRBV11-2 to TRBJ1-1; no firm D call. V lost 3 bases and J lost 8, with 7 bases in between. The CDR3 has 11 residues. Germline V lookup: CDR1 SGHAT, CDR2 FQNNGV. CDR3 residues: CASSLVDEAFF. The CDR3 DNA reads as TGTGCCAGCAGCTTGGTTGACGAAGCTTTCTTT. Combining the CDR3 with reference TRBV11-2 and TRBJ1-1 gives the whole variable domain EAGVAQSPRYKIIEKRQSVAFWCNPISGHATLYWYQQILGQGPKLLIQFQNNGVVDDSQLPKDRFSAERLKGVDSTLKIQPAKLEDSAVYLCASSLVDEAFFGQGTRLTVV.

The chain is built from TRBV18 and TRBJ1-5, with D unclear. The CDR3 is 15 amino acids. Germline V gene lookup returns CDR1 KGHSH and CDR2 LQKENI. Trimming left V 2 bases short and J 1 base short, with 9 bases between. The CDR3 DNA is TGTGCCAGCTCACCAGGGCTAGCAAGCAATCAGCCCCAGCATTTT. Its protein product is CASSPGLASNQPQHF.

The CDR3 DNA sequence: TGTGCCAGCAGCTCCCTCCAGGGGGACGCTGAGACCCAGTACTTC. Amino acids: CASSSLQGDAETQYF. The rearrangement uses TRBV11-2 and TRBJ2-5; 7 bases are a match to TRBD1. The trim removed 4 bases at V and 5 bases at J, leaving 10 bases unmatched. The CDR3 has 15 residues. From germline, CDR1 is SGHAT and CDR2 FQNNGV.

The chain employs TRBV6-1 and TRBJ2-1, with D maybe TRBD2 (6 bases). The CDR3 consists of 14 residues. Germline loops: CDR1 MNHNS, CDR2 SASEGT. V was pared by 2 bases and J by 15 bases, with 20 bases between. CDR3 amino acids: CASSEISRETGRFF. The CDR3 DNA reads as TGTGCCAGCAGTGAAATTTCCCGGGAGACCGGAAGGTTCTTC.

CDR3 nucleotides: TGTGCCTGGAGTGTATATACACGGCGGGAGGGGTGGGATACGCAGTATTTT. It yields the protein CAWSVYTRREGWDTQYF. The chain uses TRBV30 and TRBJ2-3; 9 bases agree with TRBD2. Looked up from germline, CDR1 is GTSNPN and CDR2 is SVGIG (reference sequence). The CDR3 covers 17 residues. V lost 0 bases to trimming and J lost 6 bases; unmatched junction nucleotides: 13.

This clone has only one observation. The V and J genes are TRBV15 and TRBJ2-2; D call uncertain. The germline CDR1 and CDR2 sequences are LNHNV and YYDKDF (reference sequence). The length of the CDR3 is 12 residues. Trimming shortened V by 3 bases and J by 7 bases, and 6 bases separated the two germline ends. For the CDR3, the DNA is TGTGCCACCAGCAGGTGGGGCGGGGAGCTGTTTTTT. Translating it yields CATSRWGGELFF.

The gene calls are TRBV5-1 and TRBJ2-1, with D perhaps matching TRBD2 (6 bases). The CDR3 spans 17 residues. Germline V gene sequence: CDR1 SGHRS, CDR2 YFSETQ. The ends were cut back, 4 bases at V and 6 bases at J, with 23 bases in the middle. CDR3 DNA sequence: TGCGCCAGCAGCCCGCTTACCTTGCGGCGGGAAGGCAATGAGCAGTTCTTC. Translated, it gives CASSPLTLRREGNEQFF. The variable domain in full, completed from reference TRBV5-1 and TRBJ2-1, reads KAGVTQTPRYLIKTRGQQVTLSCSPISGHRSVSWYQQTPGQGLQFLFEYFSETQRNKGNFPGRFSGRQFSNSRSEMNVSTLELGDSALYLCASSPLTLRREGNEQFFGPGTRLTVL.

The rearrangement joins TRBV18 to TRBJ2-3; 11 bases are shared with TRBD2. The CDR3 covers 19 residues. V lost 3 bases to trimming and J lost 0 bases; unmatched junction nucleotides: 11. The germline gives CDR1 KGHSH, CDR2 LQKENI. The chain's CDR3 is CASSPLLAGDPHSTDTQYF. In DNA form, the CDR3 reads TGTGCCAGCTCACCCCTACTAGCGGGAGACCCCCACAGCACAGATACGCAGTATTTT.